This paragraph covers one T cell receptor beta chain sequence. Its antigen target is currently unknown. Per-nucleotide qualities are absent, and no much larger clonotype sits a single base away. This record comes from a study of shared clonotypes between healthy human individuals (dated by TCRdb to 2018 to 2021). About the investigation overall: A few men and a couple of women, aged 18 to 49 years, made up the cohort. For each donor, CD4 naive and CD4 memory were each run on three plates, CD8 naive on two plates, and CD8 memory on one plate. To estimate repertoire size and how much clonotypes are shared between individuals, the study performed deep sequencing of blood TCR repertoires from 4 to 6 healthy adults. Libraries were prepared and TCR repertoires were sequenced by different laboratories using diverse techniques, in order to increase sequencing depth and limit assay-specific biases. Per donor, leukapheresis produced somewhere between about 0.85 and 8.9 billion PBMCs. Here is what the overall study found, with its caveats: Sampling was limited to blood, and TCR repertoires in tissue likely differ from TCR repertoires in blood. Compared with non-shared clonotypes, the clonotypes found in all four sorted-subset donors had higher generation probabilities. Based on pairwise subsampling, the degree of clonotype sharing among donors was expected to be affected by sequencing depth. Estimated clonotype richness was generally larger for naive than for memory subsets. Because the study included only a small number of donors, the genetic and exposure-history diversity represented was limited. Even with the large sequencing depth, rarefaction of the sorted-subset datasets indicated that sequencing was incomplete. When a few donors were compared, the shared fraction of clonotypes was 5% to 6.5% for naive CD4, roughly 3.4% for naive CD8, 2.3% for memory CD4, and around 0.4% for memory CD8.

There are 13 amino acids in the CDR3, from cysteine to phenylalanine inclusive. The read is trimmed to its CDR3 DNA, 39 bases read in frame from base 1. Between the V and J ends, shortened by 0 bases and 5 bases respectively, the junction contains 6 bases. CDR1 and CDR2 were assigned from the germline V gene (reference sequence) as SGHNT and YYREEE. Using the deep immunoSEQ assay, multiplex PCR amplified TCR CDR3 regions from genomic DNA. Extracted genomic DNA from each cell subset was distributed evenly across all wells of several immunoSEQ 96-well plates, and each plate was treated as a replicate. For sorted subsets, each replicate PCR was loaded with 200 ng genomic DNA, equivalent to 25,000 to 35,000 T cell genomes. Purified libraries were measured with a Qubit 3.0 fluorometer, size-checked on a Bioanalyzer 2100, and measured again with the KAPA Library Quantification kit. Each immunoSEQ 96-well plate was sequenced on its own single-read 150-cycle Illumina NextSeq 550 flow cell. The original pipeline was this. Because the immunoSEQ output included only junctional sequences and no quality scores, the filtering could not be the same as the filtering used for full-length reads. To assign V/J genes and CDR3, sequences were annotated using PyIR, a Python wrapper for IgBLAST v1.9, with IMGT germline references. Reads with weak V/J assignments (E-value above 1e-6), missing CDR3, stop codons, out-of-frame junctions, or ambiguous translated residues were removed. A V3J clonotype was defined by an identical inferred V gene, J gene, and CDR3 amino acid sequence. To compute the percentage overlap between repertoires, the number of shared unique clonotypes was divided by the size of the smaller repertoire. Repertoire richness was assessed with RTK rarefaction, the Chao1 estimator, and Recon v2.1 estimates of unobserved clonotypes. OLGA was used to compute generation probabilities for all TCRbeta clonotypes that the gDNA method yielded from a handful of donors. TCRdb took this table from immuneACCESS and kept in-frame rearrangements with V and J called. Such tables lack part of the clones; where checked against another copy, unresolved V genes explain under half of the gap, and the rest is unexplained. The D gene and trimming were derived from the DNA, and the V and J assignments and clone size from that table. Within this sample are over a million clones, with roughly 96% of them counted one time only. Over 1% of the sample rests with the top ten.

Healthy HIV-negative adults with no recently reported acute infections or vaccinations were included as donors. All donors were Caucasian adults living in Nashville, Tennessee, USA. CD4+ T cells were enriched by magnetic negative selection; naive cells were then positively selected on CD45RA, and the negative fraction formed the memory subset. After blood collection by leukapheresis, PBMCs were isolated using Ficoll-Histopaque density gradient centrifugation and then cryopreserved in the vapor phase of liquid nitrogen. Analytical flow cytometry was used to check the purity and quantity of each magnetically sorted T cell population. Genomic DNA was isolated from each sorted fraction and quantified by UV absorbance on a Nanodrop 2000c.

This chain is built from TRBV5-4 and TRBJ2-1, with no D gene named confidently. The sequencing input was naive CD4+ T cells sorted from blood. Read against the paper, the sample's cell subset or site label means: CD45RA+ positively selected. This TCR was recovered from a man aged 25-45 years in good health. The CDR3 here reads CASSLVGNNEQFF. At the DNA level, the sequence is TGTGCCAGCAGCTTGGTGGGTAACAATGAGCAGTTCTTC.